Shown below are 32 T cell receptor beta chains from a single sample sequenced in a study of metastatic and nonmetastatic thyroid tumors. TCRdb re-processed the PCR reads through MiXCR. The sample lists about 85,000 clones; 7.5% to 9% were seen once. Before thyroid surgery, none of the patients had received any treatment. Material: blood. These TCRs come from a female donor with papillary thyroid cancer or a benign thyroid nodule (not recorded which). Some clones in this sample may be carry-over from other donors' samples.

This clone was counted many times. The chain has TRBV2 and TRBJ1-2; D unresolved. Looked up from germline, CDR1 is SNHLY and CDR2 is FYNNEI. The CDR3 spans 13 residues. Between the trimmed V and J ends, which lost 5 bases and 4 bases, there was a span of 11 bases. CDR3 bases: TGTGCCAGCAGTAGTTCGGGATCCTATGGCTACACCTTC. This gives the protein CASSSSGSYGYTF.

This clone has at least ten counts. The V call is TRBV24-1, the J call TRBJ2-5; D unresolved. The V and J ends lost 5 bases and 5 bases respectively, with 14 bases between them. The germline V gene has CDR1 KGHDR and CDR2 SFDVKD. CDR3 length equals 14 residues. This CDR3 reads CATSVGGGGETQYF. The CDR3 DNA reads TGTGCCACCAGTGTCGGTGGCGGCGGTGAGACCCAGTACTTC.

Points on this clone: Because it lacks the conserved phenylalanine or tryptophan at the end, this CDR3 is likely a read error. The DNA is omitted, as the CDR3 cannot be located on it reliably, and the CDR3 follows TCRdb's listing. The V and J genes are TRBV7-3 and TRBJ2-4; whether TRBD1, the table's D call, matches the DNA was not checked. Germline-derived CDR1 and CDR2 are SGHTA and FQGTGA. The CDR3 is 8 residues long, ends included. This CDR3 reads CASSLNPG.

This clone showed up just a few times. A clone one base away is much larger, so this may be a read error. This rearrangement joins TRBV12-5 to TRBJ2-7; a possible D gene is TRBD1 (6 bases). The length of the CDR3 is 16 residues. The germline V gene has CDR1 LGHNT and CDR2 FRNRAP. Trimming removed 8 bases from V and 5 bases from J, with 25 bases in between. This CDR3 is CASCRSRQQGRDEQYF. The CDR3 coding sequence is TGTGCTAGTTGTCGAAGCCGACAACAGGGTAGAGACGAGCAGTACTTC. The full variable domain, with the rest looked up from reference TRBV12-5 and TRBJ2-7, is DARVTQTPRHKVTEMGQEVTMRCQPILGHNTVFWYRQTMMQGLELLAYFRNRAPLDDSGMPKDRFSAEMPDATLATLKIQPSEPRDSAVYFCASCRSRQQGRDEQYFGPGTRLTVT.

This clone was observed many times. The genes are TRBV5-5 and TRBJ2-1, with 7 positions matching TRBD1. CDR1 and CDR2 (germline): SGHKS, YYEKEE (reference sequence). The CDR3 is made up of 15 amino acids. Germline trimming cut 5 bases from V and 0 bases from J; bases unmatched to any gene: 5. The CDR3 sequence is CASSLTGPSYNEQFF. The CDR3 nucleotides read TGTGCCAGCAGTCTGACAGGGCCCTCCTACAATGAGCAGTTCTTC. The variable domain in full, with the rest retrieved from reference TRBV5-5 and TRBJ2-1, is DAGVTQSPTHLIKTRGQQVTLRCSPISGHKSVSWYQQVLGQGPQFIFQYYEKEERGRGNFPDRFSARQFPNYSSELNVNALLLGDSALYLCASSLTGPSYNEQFFGPGTRLTVL.

At least ten counts were recorded for this clone. The CDR3 is CASSNQGAYEQYF. CDR3 nucleotides: TGTGCCAGCAGCAACCAGGGGGCCTACGAGCAGTACTTC. This chain connects TRBV6-1 to TRBJ2-7, with 7 bases identical to TRBD1. This CDR3 region has 13 residues. Per germline, CDR1 MNHNS and CDR2 SASEGT. Germline trimming cut 6 bases from V and 2 bases from J; bases unmatched to any gene: 4.

In regard to this clone: The junction departs from germline at one end; a sequencing error may be responsible. This sample also contains other DNA sequences that code for the same CDR3. The genes are TRBV7-9 and TRBJ1-1, with no clear D. Germline CDR1 is SEHNR and CDR2 is FQNEAQ (reference sequence). CDR3 length: 13 amino acids. As DNA, the CDR3 is TGTGCCAGCAGACAGACCGAGAACACTGAAGCTTTCTTC. It yields the protein CASRQTENTEAFF.

This clone was seen many times. V usage is TRBV25-1 and J usage is TRBJ2-7; the D gene is possibly TRBD1 (6 bases). Germline CDR1 is MGHDK and CDR2 is SYGVNS. The CDR3 contains 13 residues. With 6 bases removed from V and 0 bases from J, the gap between germline ends came to 9 bases. The DNA for the CDR3 is TGTGCCAGCAGAGGACAGAGCTCCTACGAGCAGTACTTC. Amino acid sequence: CASRGQSSYEQYF.

The sample holds a few counts of this clone. This rearrangement joins TRBV19 to TRBJ2-3; D gene ambiguous. Trimming stripped 5 bases from V and 4 bases from J, with 13 bases between. The germline gives CDR1 LNHDA, CDR2 SQIVND (reference sequence). The length of the CDR3 is 14 residues. This CDR3 reads CASSPSIRPDTQYF. The CDR3 region has the DNA TGTGCCAGTAGTCCCTCGATCAGGCCAGATACGCAGTATTTT.

The sample holds a few counts of this clone. J is TRBJ1-3 and V is TRBV30, with 9 nucleotides matching TRBD1. Per the germline V gene, CDR1 is GTSNPN and CDR2 is SVGIG (reference sequence). CDR3 length: 13 residues. J gave up 7 bases and V 5 bases, and 6 bases lay outside the gene matches. The CDR3 reads CAWGTGNMNTIYF. In DNA, the CDR3 is TGTGCCTGGGGGACAGGGAATATGAACACCATATATTTT.

This clone has a count of ten or more. The V and J genes are TRBV6-1 and TRBJ1-6; 7 bases line up with TRBD1. Per germline, CDR1 MNHNS and CDR2 SASEGT. The J segment lost 10 bases and the V segment lost 6 bases, leaving 9 bases of the junction unmatched. This CDR3 contains 14 residues. DNA for the CDR3: TGTGCCAGCAGGAAACCGACAGGGAGCTCACCCCTCCACTTT. Translated: CASRKPTGSSPLHF.

The CDR3 bases are TGTGCCAGCAGCGTAGACCGGACAGGGTCGTTTAATTCACCCCTCCACTTT. This codes for CASSVDRTGSFNSPLHF. This rearrangement joins TRBV6-1 to TRBJ1-6, with 8 nucleotides matching TRBD1. The germline V gene has CDR1 MNHNS and CDR2 SASEGT. The V gene end was trimmed by 6 bases and the J gene end by 6 bases; junction bases not matched to a gene: 13. The CDR3 sequence is 17 residues long.

The chain recombines TRBV2 with TRBJ1-3; D is ambiguous. The CDR3 has 14 amino acids. Germline V CDR1 and CDR2: SNHLY, FYNNEI. V was trimmed by 6 bases and J by 7 bases, leaving 16 bases between them. The CDR3 spells CASREFGSWNTIYF. As DNA, the CDR3 is TGTGCCAGCAGGGAATTTGGCTCTTGGAACACCATATATTTT.

The sample holds many counts of this clone. The chain couples TRBV19 to TRBJ1-2, with D perhaps TRBD1 (5 bases). Germline V gives CDR1 LNHDA, CDR2 SQIVND (reference sequence). V shed 5 bases and J shed 1 base, with 11 bases lying between them. CDR3 length: 14 residues. CDR3 sequence reads: CASSPMGGNYGYTF. DNA of the CDR3: TGTGCCAGTAGTCCAATGGGGGGTAACTATGGCTACACCTTC.

The sample holds many counts of this clone. Other DNA sequences in this sample translate to the same CDR3. The V call is TRBV6-5, the J call TRBJ2-7, with 10 bases lining up with TRBD1. This CDR3 has 17 residues. The trim removed 2 bases at V and 2 bases at J, leaving 9 bases unmatched. Germline-derived CDR1 and CDR2 are MNHEY and SVGAGI. This chain's CDR3 is CASSYKAGQGVTYEQYF. The CDR3 DNA reads as TGTGCCAGCAGTTACAAGGCCGGACAGGGGGTAACCTACGAGCAGTACTTC.

This clone was counted at least ten times. V and J are TRBV6-1 and TRBJ1-2, with 9 positions matching TRBD1. Unmatched junction bases numbered 4, after V lost 6 bases and J lost 8 bases. The CDR3 is 12 amino acids. Germline CDR1 is MNHNS and CDR2 is SASEGT. CDR3 nucleotide sequence: TGTGCCAGCAGAACAGGGGGCTTCGGCTACACCTTC. This translates into CASRTGGFGYTF.

This clone has ten or more counts. CDR3 sequence: CAWIGVLQGGSAGANVLTF. In DNA form, the CDR3 reads TGTGCCTGGATCGGGGTCCTACAGGGGGGCTCAGCCGGGGCCAACGTCCTGACTTTC. This chain connects TRBV30 to TRBJ2-6; 8 bases line up with TRBD1. Looked up from germline, CDR1 is GTSNPN and CDR2 is SVGIG (reference sequence). The CDR3 consists of 19 residues. Trimming removed 4 bases from V and 4 bases from J; junction bases left unmatched: 18.

This clone has only a few counts. The V call is TRBV4-2, the J call TRBJ1-1; D remains ambiguous. The CDR3 extends over 15 amino acids. Germline values: CDR1 LGHNA, CDR2 YNFKEQ. Trimming stripped 2 bases from V and 0 bases from J, with 10 bases between. The CDR3 loop is CASSQQPGLNTEAFF. CDR3 DNA sequence: TGTGCCAGCAGCCAACAACCAGGCTTGAACACTGAAGCTTTCTTT.

This clone was observed many times. The rearrangement joins TRBV7-9 to TRBJ2-7, with D perhaps assigned TRBD1 or TRBD2 (5 bases each). Germline V lookup: CDR1 SEHNR, CDR2 FQNEAQ (reference sequence). This CDR3 comprises 15 residues. Trimming shortened V by 0 bases and J by 1 base, and 10 bases separated the two germline ends. CDR3 residues: CASSLAAGASYEQYF. CDR3 DNA sequence: TGTGCCAGCAGCTTAGCGGCCGGGGCATCCTACGAGCAGTACTTC. Filled out from reference TRBV7-9 and TRBJ2-7, the complete variable domain reads DTGVSQNPRHKITKRGQNVTFRCDPISEHNRLYWYRQTLGQGPEFLTYFQNEAQLEKSRLLSDRFSAERPKGSFSTLEIQRTEQGDSAMYLCASSLAAGASYEQYFGPGTRLTVT.

This clone was found many times. This sequence joins TRBV9 and TRBJ1-2, with 8 bases matching TRBD1. This CDR3 comprises 16 residues. V lost 3 bases, J lost 6 bases, and 13 bases stayed unmatched. CDR1 is SGDLS, CDR2 YYNGEE, per germline. The DNA for the CDR3 is TGTGCCAGCAGCGGGACGTACCGGGACAGGAGGGATGGCTACACCTTC. Amino acids: CASSGTYRDRRDGYTF. The variable domain in full, with the rest retrieved from reference TRBV9 and TRBJ1-2, is DSGVTQTPKHLITATGQRVTLRCSPRSGDLSVYWYQQSLDQGLQFLIQYYNGEERAKGNILERFSAQQFPDLHSELNLSSLELGDSALYFCASSGTYRDRRDGYTFGSGTRLTVV.

In its sample, this clone was seen many times. The chain couples TRBV20-1 to TRBJ2-1, with 11 bases lining up with TRBD2. The germline V gene encodes CDR1 DFQATT and CDR2 SNEGSKA (reference sequence). Unmatched junction bases numbered 6, after V lost 2 bases and J lost 3 bases. The CDR3 totals 16 residues. The CDR3 coding sequence is TGCAGTGCTAGAAAGCCCGGGACTAGCGGCTACAATGAGCAGTTCTTC. Translation: CSARKPGTSGYNEQFF.

This clone has more than one count but fewer than ten. A much bigger clone sits one base away, suggesting this may be a read error. The sample holds other DNA sequences that translate to the same CDR3. This chain connects TRBV2 to TRBJ1-1; 7 positions match TRBD1. The CDR3 consists of 15 residues. The germline V gene has CDR1 SNHLY and CDR2 FYNNEI. V lost 0 bases, J lost 1 base, and 2 bases stayed unmatched. The CDR3 sequence: CASSEAQGRNTEAFF. CDR3 sequence (DNA): TGTGCCAGCAGTGAAGCACAGGGGAGGAACACTGAAGCTTTCTTT.

This clone was counted only a few times. A much larger clone differs by one base, so this may be a read error. Within the sample, other DNA sequences also encode this same CDR3. This sequence joins TRBV2 and TRBJ1-5; D is undetermined. Trimming stripped 7 bases from V and 0 bases from J, with 10 bases between. CDR1 SNHLY and CDR2 FYNNEI come from the germline V gene. This CDR3 is 14 amino acids long. The CDR3 reads CASKREDSNQPQHF. As DNA, the CDR3 is TGTGCCAGCAAGCGGGAAGATAGCAATCAGCCCCAGCATTTT.

Only a few counts were recorded for this clone. A much larger clonotype is one base distant, so this may be a read error. The genes are TRBV5-1 and TRBJ2-7; 7 bases line up with TRBD1. There are 12 residues in the CDR3. The germline V gene has CDR1 SGHRS and CDR2 YFSETQ. V lost 2 bases and J lost 6; bases outside the gene matches: 2. Written as DNA, the CDR3 is TGCGCCAGCAGCTTTGACAGGGCCGAGCAGTACTTC. Translation: CASSFDRAEQYF.

This clone was seen ten or more times. The rearrangement links TRBV7-2 to TRBJ2-5; D perhaps matches TRBD2 (6 bases). V lost 1 base and J 7 bases, leaving 10 bases between the germline ends. Per germline, CDR1 SGHTA and CDR2 FQGNSA. The CDR3 contains 13 residues. The CDR3 DNA reads as TGTGCCAGCAGCTTAGGACTGGGAGGGACCCAGTACTTC. Translated, it gives CASSLGLGGTQYF.

This clone has a count of ten or more. This sequence joins TRBV10-1 and TRBJ2-5; D not certain. V lost 0 bases to trimming and J lost 7 bases, with 9 bases between them. The germline gives CDR1 WNHNN, CDR2 SYGVQD (reference sequence). This CDR3 contains 13 residues. The CDR3 nucleotides read TGCGCCAGCAGTGAGTCGACTCCCGGGACCCAGTACTTC. This gives the protein CASSESTPGTQYF.

This clone was seen more than once but under ten times. The V call is TRBV11-2, the J call TRBJ2-3; D not resolved. The germline CDR1 and CDR2 sequences are SGHAT and FQNNGV. Trimming shortened V by 3 bases and J by 6 bases, and 13 bases separated the two germline ends. This CDR3 is built from 14 residues. This CDR3 reads CASSLGQFVDTQYF. Here the CDR3 DNA reads TGTGCCAGCAGCTTGGGCCAGTTCGTGGATACGCAGTATTTT.

This clone was detected many times. V is TRBV9 and J is TRBJ2-3, with D unclear. The CDR3 has 12 residues. From germline, CDR1 is SGDLS and CDR2 YYNGEE. V gave up 0 bases and J gave up 6 bases, with 5 bases separating them. CDR3 sequence (DNA): TGTGCCAGCAGCGTAGAATGGGATACGCAGTATTTT. This gives the protein CASSVEWDTQYF.

This clone appeared many times. V gene TRBV6-5 combines with J gene TRBJ1-4, with TRBD1 as a possible D gene (6 bases). This CDR3 is built from 15 residues. CDR1 MNHEY and CDR2 SVGAGI come from the germline V gene. The V gene lost 0 bases and the J gene lost 5 bases, with 10 bases spanning the gap. Here the CDR3 reads CASSYSRGLNEKLFF. As DNA, the CDR3 is TGTGCCAGCAGTTACTCGAGGGGGTTAAATGAAAAACTGTTTTTT.

This clone was counted at least ten times. The V gene is TRBV2, the J gene TRBJ1-2; 7 bases match TRBD1. There are 14 residues in the CDR3. The J segment lost 4 bases and the V segment lost 9 bases, leaving 11 bases of the junction unmatched. Germline V gene data show CDR1 as SNHLY and CDR2 as FYNNEI. CDR3 region: CARRGRGQGYGYTF. The CDR3, as DNA: TGTGCCAGACGAGGGAGGGGGCAAGGCTATGGCTACACCTTC.

This clone was observed many times. This chain uses TRBV13 with TRBJ2-5; D gene uncertain. V lost 0 bases and J 5 bases, leaving 10 bases between the germline ends. Germline values: CDR1 PRHDT, CDR2 FYEKMQ (reference sequence). The CDR3 runs 14 residues. The CDR3 sequence: CASSLGRVRETQYF. CDR3 DNA: TGTGCCAGCAGCTTAGGGCGTGTGAGGGAGACCCAGTACTTC.

This clone has ten or more counts. V gene TRBV10-3 combines with J gene TRBJ1-2; D not resolved. Germline V gene data show CDR1 as ENHRY and CDR2 as SYGVKD. Trimming removed 0 bases at V and 7 bases at J, with 15 bases between. This CDR3 has 15 amino acids. The CDR3 spells CAISESAALSPGYTF. Here the CDR3 DNA reads TGTGCCATCAGTGAGTCAGCTGCCCTAAGCCCTGGCTACACCTTC.